The rows below give T cell receptor beta chains drawn from one sample of a study of T cell responses to AZD1222 COVID-19 vaccine. Only in-frame clones appear in the TCRdb table, and some are missing; sequencing was by immunoSEQ multiplex PCR. There are under 150,000 clones in the sample; more than 85% occur only once, and 1.5% to 2% lies in the top ten. The source was peripheral blood, collected 28 days after the second AZD1222 dose. The source is an adult who received the AZD1222 COVID-19 vaccine. The conserved cysteine and the conserved F or W are not part of the CDR3 here.

TRBJ2-7,TRBV30,AWSRGTGASYEQY
TRBJ1-6,TRBV6-6,ASSPYSGTGSNSPLH
TRBJ2-4,TRBV29-1,SVDSPKNIQY
TRBJ1-2,TRBV18,ASSPGSSNYGYT
TRBJ1-2,TRBV10-3,APDTYGYT
TRBJ2-6,TRBV7-3,ASSLTGNSGANVLT
TRBJ2-4,TRBV7-2,ASSLTPWFARENIQY
TRBJ1-2,TRBV4-2,ASSQNIAANYGYT
TRBJ2-2,TRBV29-1,SVRAGGETGELF
TRBJ2-7,TRBV5-1,ASSLGSGGFYEQY
TRBJ2-7,TRBV7-9,ASSGERSYEQY
TRBJ1-5,TRBV18,ASSPGGGTGQPQH
TRBJ2-3,TRBV4-1,ASSQQEGVSLTDTQY
TRBJ1-1,TRBV30,ARQALNTEAF
TRBJ1-5,TRBV12-3/TRBV12-4,ASRSLGNQPQH
TRBJ2-2,TRBV7-9,ASSLGHTGELF
TRBJ1-2,TRBV27,ARIGCASLTNYGYT
TRBJ1-5,TRBV2,ASSAGTGGGQPQH
TRBJ1-4,TRBV7-9,ASSRTGKSGATNEKLF
TRBJ1-2,TRBV7-2,ASSHRTPMGYGYT
TRBJ1-1,TRBV18,ASSPRAGGGTEAF
TRBJ1-4,TRBV9,ASSPLVSQNNEKLF
TRBJ1-5,TRBV5-6,ASSSLNRGDQPQH